The source of this T cell receptor (beta chain) is a study of blood T cells in healthy people across ages (dated by TCRdb to 2015 to 2017). Concerning the study at large: Template switching captured roughly one uniquely barcoded TCR beta cDNA molecule per two T cells in model experiments. To track age-related changes in TCR beta repertoire diversity, the study relied on deep sequencing normalized with unique cDNA molecular identifiers. The donors were split into four age groups: young (average around 15 years), middle-aged (about 40), aged (approximately 60) and long-lived (about 82). The study analyzed two additional independent replicas of 1 million unique cDNA reads from the same blood draw for two donors, one aged 18 to 30 and one aged 80 or older.

With regard to this clonotype: The specificity of this receptor is unknown. One end of the junction is discordant with germline, which a read error may explain.

Systemically healthy Caucasian individuals from Russia, over 30 in total and aged about 6 to 90 years, were included as donors. Roughly 9.5 milliliters of peripheral blood were drawn from each donor into EDTA-treated Vacutainer tubes. Ficoll-Paque density-gradient centrifugation was used to isolate PBMCs, with at least 6 million obtained per sample. Trizol reagent was used to extract total RNA from the PBMCs, yielding at least 5 micrograms per sample. For every donor, flow cytometry on a PBMC aliquot measured the percentage of naive CD45RAhigh/CD27high T cells. The library was obtained by 5' RACE. Sequencing was performed on an Illumina HiSeq 2500. A second PCR of roughly 6 to 11 cycles was performed with a sample-barcoded 5' primer and a J-beta primer mix. A unique molecular identifier was introduced onto each TCR beta cDNA molecule by a template-switch 5' adaptor carrying 12 random nucleotides. Each sample yielded at least 2.5 million CDR3-containing paired-end reads. The Mint cDNA synthesis kit, primed by a TRBC-specific oligonucleotide, was used to synthesize first-strand cDNA from all RNA. Following uracil-DNA glycosylase treatment, a first 18-cycle PCR with universal primers M1SS and BC2_uni_R was performed on all cDNA. Processing in the source paper ran as follows. For normalization, 1 million high-quality reads were randomly selected from each sample, with every read carrying a distinct molecular identifier. Reads with shared molecular identifiers were discarded instead of being binned into consensus sequences. CDR3 identification, clonotype clustering and error correction used MiTCR with a Q25 quality threshold and the strictest error-elimination algorithm. A nonparametric unseen species model using Euler transformation provided a lower-bound estimate of total TCR beta diversity. Using fastp trimming at Q25 and MiXCR clonotype assembly, TCRdb reanalyzed the public sequencing data and kept in-frame beta chains. For every CDR3 protein sequence, its rows merge into one entry that carries the most common genes and DNA. It is TCRdb's table, rather than the study itself, that gives the V and J calls and clone size. The sample contains fewer than 650,000 distinct CDR3 sequences, about 27% of them found a single time. Of the sample, over 3.5% is held by the ten largest clones.

Results the study describes overall, beyond this receptor: Because the CMV infection status of the donors was unknown, age-related changes in expanded clonotypes may potentially have been confounded. Total diversity estimates from one million sequenced T cells were considered lower bounds and underestimates. The percentage of naive T cells measured by flow cytometry correlated strongly with observed TCR beta diversity. As age increased, observed TCR beta diversity per million T cells dropped in a roughly linear way, and a significant reduction was already evident by age about 40. Bulk unsorted PBMC profiling prevented conclusive comparison of naive and antigen-experienced compartments. Compared with the aged group, more naive CD4+ T cells, fewer expanded clones and increased TCR diversity were shown by the long-lived group, suggesting age selection.

The germline V gene specifies SNHLY as CDR1 and FYNNEI as CDR2. Including cysteine and phenylalanine, the CDR3 has 14 amino acids. The sequence is cut down to CDR3 DNA, 42 bases in frame from base 1. The sample also formed part of further work on T cells of mothers and their children. The other study reports the following: Nine systemically healthy Caucasian individuals served as donors, namely three mothers together with their six children. cDNA synthesis used all of the extracted RNA, with roughly 1.6 ug of RNA in each 15 ul reaction. In the second PCR, the M1S primer introduced both the sample barcodes and 2-4 random nucleotides. More than 9.5 million TCR beta CDR3 reads were obtained from each mother, and roughly 3 million reads were obtained from each child. In both related and unrelated pairs, thymic selection shapes the output of TCR recombination in a similar way, with inherited differences having only a minor effect. Normalized repertoire overlap in related mother-child pairs was always slightly higher than in unrelated mother-child pairs, but the difference was never significant. No persistent microchimeric T cell clones were detected, at a sensitivity of roughly 100 clones per million clonotypes. To look for features that set related mother-child pairs apart from unrelated individuals, the researchers ran deep NGS to compare the TCR beta repertoires of mothers and children. The mean age was about 40 +/- 4 years for the mothers and approximately 11 +/- 4 years for the children. After adapter ligation with NEBNext reagents, the libraries were sequenced on Illumina HiSeq 2000 with 100+100 nt paired-end reads. To prevent cross-contamination, the mother and child libraries were prepared a month apart and were sequenced in separate runs. Between roughly 450,000 and 2,200,000 distinct TCR beta clonotypes were identified per donor. Naive TCR beta clonotypes were estimated from low-frequency clonotypes matched to each donor's FACS-determined naive share, without sorting.

Sample: blood. The receptor was derived from a boy aged 2-9 years in good health. The chain was built from TRBV2 and TRBJ2-6; no D gene call is confident. The CDR3 corresponds to CASSVLGQADVLTF. The sequenced DNA: TGTGCCAGCAGTGTTCTAGGGCAGGCCGACGTCCTGACTTTC.